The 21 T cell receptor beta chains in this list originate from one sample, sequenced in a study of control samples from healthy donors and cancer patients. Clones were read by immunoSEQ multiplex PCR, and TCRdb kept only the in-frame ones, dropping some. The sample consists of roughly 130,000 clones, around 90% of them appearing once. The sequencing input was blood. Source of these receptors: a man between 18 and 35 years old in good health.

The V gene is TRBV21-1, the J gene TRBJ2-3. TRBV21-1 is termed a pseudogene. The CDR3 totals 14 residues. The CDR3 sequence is CAGGGQCEADTQYF. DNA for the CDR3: TGTGCCGGGGGGGGACAGTGTGAGGCAGATACGCAGTATTTT.

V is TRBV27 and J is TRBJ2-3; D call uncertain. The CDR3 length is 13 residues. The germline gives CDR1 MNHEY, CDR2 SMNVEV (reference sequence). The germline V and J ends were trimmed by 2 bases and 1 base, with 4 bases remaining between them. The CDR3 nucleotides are TGTGCCAGCAGTTTAGAGGGCACAGATACGCAGTATTTT. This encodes CASSLEGTDTQYF.

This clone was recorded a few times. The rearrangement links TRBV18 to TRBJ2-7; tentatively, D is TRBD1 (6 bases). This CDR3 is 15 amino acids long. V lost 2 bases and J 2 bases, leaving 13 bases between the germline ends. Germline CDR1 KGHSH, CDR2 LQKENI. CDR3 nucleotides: TGTGCCAGCTCACCAGAGGGGACACCGCCCTACGAGCAGTACTTC. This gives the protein CASSPEGTPPYEQYF.

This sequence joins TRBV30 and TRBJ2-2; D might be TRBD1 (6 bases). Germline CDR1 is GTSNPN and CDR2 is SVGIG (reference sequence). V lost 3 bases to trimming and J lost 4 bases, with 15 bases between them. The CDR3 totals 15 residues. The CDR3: CAWSASGHSTGELFF. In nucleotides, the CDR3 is TGTGCCTGGAGCGCCTCGGGACACAGCACCGGGGAGCTGTTTTTT.

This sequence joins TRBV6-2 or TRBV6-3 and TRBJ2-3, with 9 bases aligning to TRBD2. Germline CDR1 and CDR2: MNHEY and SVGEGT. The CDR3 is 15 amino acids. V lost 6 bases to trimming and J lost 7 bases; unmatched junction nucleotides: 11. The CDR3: CASSSPGLAKNTQYF. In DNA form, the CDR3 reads TGTGCCAGCAGCAGTCCGGGACTAGCTAAAAATACGCAGTATTTT.

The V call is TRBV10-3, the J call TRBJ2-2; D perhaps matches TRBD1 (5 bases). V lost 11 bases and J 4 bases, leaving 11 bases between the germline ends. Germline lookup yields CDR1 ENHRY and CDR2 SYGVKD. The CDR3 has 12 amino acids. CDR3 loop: CAARQTTGELFF. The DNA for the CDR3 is TGTGCCGCCCGACAGACCACCGGGGAGCTGTTTTTT.

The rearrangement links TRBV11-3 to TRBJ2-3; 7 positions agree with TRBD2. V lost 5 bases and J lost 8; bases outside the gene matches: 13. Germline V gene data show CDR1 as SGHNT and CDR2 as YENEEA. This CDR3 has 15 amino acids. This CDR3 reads CASSPGTMGVGTQYF. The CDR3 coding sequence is TGTGCCAGCAGCCCCGGGACTATGGGGGTCGGTACGCAGTATTTT.

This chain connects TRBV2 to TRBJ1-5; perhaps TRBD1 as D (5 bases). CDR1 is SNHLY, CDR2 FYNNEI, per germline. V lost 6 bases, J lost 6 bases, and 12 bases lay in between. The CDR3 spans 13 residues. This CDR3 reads CASRQEGSQPQHF. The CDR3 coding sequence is TGTGCCAGCAGACAGGAGGGGAGTCAGCCCCAGCATTTT.

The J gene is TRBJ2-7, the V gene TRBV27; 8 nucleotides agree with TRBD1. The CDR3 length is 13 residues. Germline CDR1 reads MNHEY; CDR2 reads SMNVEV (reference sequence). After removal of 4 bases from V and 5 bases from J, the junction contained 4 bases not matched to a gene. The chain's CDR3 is CASSSDRVHEQYV. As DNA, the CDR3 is TGTGCCAGCAGTTCGGACAGGGTCCACGAGCAGTACGTC.

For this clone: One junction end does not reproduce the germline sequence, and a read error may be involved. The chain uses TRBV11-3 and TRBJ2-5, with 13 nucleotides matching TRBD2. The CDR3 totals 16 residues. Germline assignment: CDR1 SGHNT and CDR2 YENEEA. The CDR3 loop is CASSLYEGAGTSGTDF. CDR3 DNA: TGTGCCAGCAGCTTATATGAGGGGGCTGGGACTAGCGGGACGGACTTC.

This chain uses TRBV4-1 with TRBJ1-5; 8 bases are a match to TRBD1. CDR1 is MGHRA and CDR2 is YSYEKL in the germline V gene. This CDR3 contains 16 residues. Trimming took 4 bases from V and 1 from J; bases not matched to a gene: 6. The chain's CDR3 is CASSPRQGWSNQPQHF. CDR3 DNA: TGCGCCAGCAGCCCCCGACAGGGGTGGAGCAATCAGCCCCAGCATTTT.

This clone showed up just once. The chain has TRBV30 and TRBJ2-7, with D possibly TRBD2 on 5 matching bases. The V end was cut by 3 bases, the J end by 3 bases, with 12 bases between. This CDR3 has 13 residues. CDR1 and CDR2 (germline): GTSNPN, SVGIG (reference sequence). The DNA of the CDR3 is TGTGCCTGGAGCGCCAAGGGAGTCTACGAGCAGTACTTC. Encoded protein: CAWSAKGVYEQYF. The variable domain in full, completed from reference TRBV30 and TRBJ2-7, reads SQTIHQWPATLVQPVGSPLSLECTVEGTSNPNLYWYRQAAGRGLQLLFYSVGIGQISSEVPQNLSASRPQDRQFILSSKKLLLSDSGFYLCAWSAKGVYEQYFGPGTRLTVT.

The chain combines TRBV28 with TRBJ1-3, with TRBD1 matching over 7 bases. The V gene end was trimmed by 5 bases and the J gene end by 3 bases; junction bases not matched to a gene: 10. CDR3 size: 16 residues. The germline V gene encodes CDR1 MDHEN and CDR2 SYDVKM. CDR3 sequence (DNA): TGTGCCAGCAGTCCCAATGACAGGGAAGGTGGAAACACCATATATTTT. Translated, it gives CASSPNDREGGNTIYF.

The CDR3 loop reads CASSPTAGQETQYF. In nucleotides, the CDR3 is TGTGCCAGCTCACCAACGGCAGGCCAAGAGACCCAGTACTTC. The V call is TRBV18, the J call TRBJ2-5; unclear D gene. This CDR3 contains 14 residues. The germline V gene encodes CDR1 KGHSH and CDR2 LQKENI. V was pared by 2 bases and J by 1 base, with 8 bases between. The whole variable domain, remainder taken from reference TRBV18 and TRBJ2-5, is NAGVMQNPRHLVRRRGQEARLRCSPMKGHSHVYWYRQLPEEGLKFMVYLQKENIIDESGMPKERFSAEFPKEGPSILRIQQVVRGDSAAYFCASSPTAGQETQYFGPGTRLLVL.

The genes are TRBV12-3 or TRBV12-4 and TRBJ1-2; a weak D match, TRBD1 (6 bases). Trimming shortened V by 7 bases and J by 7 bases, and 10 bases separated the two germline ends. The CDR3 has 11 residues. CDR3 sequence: CASTTGPGYTF. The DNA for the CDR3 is TGTGCCAGCACCACAGGGCCTGGCTACACCTTC.

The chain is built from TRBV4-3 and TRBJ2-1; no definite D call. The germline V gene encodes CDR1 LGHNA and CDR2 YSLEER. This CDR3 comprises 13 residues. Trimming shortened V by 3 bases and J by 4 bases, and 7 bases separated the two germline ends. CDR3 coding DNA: TGCGCCAGCAGCCAGGACGCATACAATGAGCAGTTCTTC. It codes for CASSQDAYNEQFF.

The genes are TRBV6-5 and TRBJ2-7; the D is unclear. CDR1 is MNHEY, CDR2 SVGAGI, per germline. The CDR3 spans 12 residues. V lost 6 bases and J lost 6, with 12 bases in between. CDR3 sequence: CASREVWREQYF. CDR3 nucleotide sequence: TGTGCCAGCAGAGAGGTCTGGCGCGAGCAGTACTTC.

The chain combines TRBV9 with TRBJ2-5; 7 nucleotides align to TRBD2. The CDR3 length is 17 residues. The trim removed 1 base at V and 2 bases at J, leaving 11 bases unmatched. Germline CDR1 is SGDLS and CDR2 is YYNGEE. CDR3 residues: CASSVHAAPSGQETQYF. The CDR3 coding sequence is TGTGCCAGCAGCGTACATGCTGCGCCTAGCGGACAAGAGACCCAGTACTTC.

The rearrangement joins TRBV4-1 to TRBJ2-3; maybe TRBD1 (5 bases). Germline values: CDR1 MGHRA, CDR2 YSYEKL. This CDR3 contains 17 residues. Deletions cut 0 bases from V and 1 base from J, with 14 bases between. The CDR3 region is CASSQDPQGWGTDTQYF. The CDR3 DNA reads TGCGCCAGCAGCCAAGATCCCCAGGGATGGGGCACAGATACGCAGTATTTT.

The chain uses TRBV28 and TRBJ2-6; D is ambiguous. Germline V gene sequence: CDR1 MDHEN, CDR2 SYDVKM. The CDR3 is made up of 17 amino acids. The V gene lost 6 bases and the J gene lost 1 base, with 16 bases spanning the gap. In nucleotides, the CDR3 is TGTGCCAGCAGCCTGGCAGACGAGTCGTCTGGGGCCAACGTCCTGACTTTC. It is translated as CASSLADESSGANVLTF. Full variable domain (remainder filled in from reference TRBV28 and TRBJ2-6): DVKVTQSSRYLVKRTGEKVFLECVQDMDHENMFWYRQDPGLGLRLIYFSYDVKMKEKGDIPEGYSVSREKKERFSLILESASTNQTSMYLCASSLADESSGANVLTFGAGSRLTVL.

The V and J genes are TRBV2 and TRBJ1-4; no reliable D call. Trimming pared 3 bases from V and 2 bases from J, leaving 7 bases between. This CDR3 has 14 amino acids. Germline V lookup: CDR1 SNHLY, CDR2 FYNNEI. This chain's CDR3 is CASSELGTNEKLFF. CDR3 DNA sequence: TGTGCCAGCAGTGAGCTGGGTACTAATGAAAAACTGTTTTTT.